These 27 T cell receptor beta chains came from one sample sequenced in a study of T cell responses to AZD1222 COVID-19 vaccine. Sequencing was performed with immunoSEQ multiplex PCR; in TCRdb, only in-frame clones are kept and a portion is missing. The sample consists of about 180,000 clones, 85% to 90% of them appearing once. Sequences were derived from peripheral blood, sampled on day 0 of AZD1222 vaccination. These receptors all stem from an adult in good health.

This clone was observed once. The chain has TRBV19 and TRBJ1-5, with 7 nucleotides matching TRBD1. The CDR3 is 15 amino acids. Losses at the gene ends were 2 bases for V and 6 bases for J; bases not matched to a gene: 7. CDR1 and CDR2 (germline): LNHDA, SQIVND (reference sequence). CDR3 loop: CASSIYPGGGQPQHF. The CDR3 coding sequence is TGTGCCAGTAGTATATACCCAGGGGGTGGTCAGCCCCAGCATTTT.

The chain is built from TRBV7-3 and TRBJ2-5; the D call may be TRBD1 or TRBD2 (5 bases each). V shed 6 bases and J shed 5 bases, with 19 bases lying between them. Germline CDR1 is SGHTA and CDR2 is FQGTGA. CDR3 size: 15 residues. CDR3 in DNA: TGTGCCAGCAGTCCCCGGGGCGCTGCCGAGGAGACCCAGTACTTC. It specifies CASSPRGAAEETQYF.

This clone occurred once. The chain links TRBV10-1 to TRBJ2-7, with D possibly being TRBD2 (5 bases). The CDR3 has 13 residues. CDR1 and CDR2 from the germline V gene are WNHNN and SYGVQD (reference sequence). The V gene lost 9 bases and the J gene lost 3 bases, with 15 bases spanning the gap. The CDR3 DNA sequence: TGCGCCAGTCCTACGGGAAAACTCTACGAGCAGTACGTC. Amino acid sequence: CASPTGKLYEQYV.

V gene TRBV4-1 combines with J gene TRBJ1-1; perhaps TRBD1 as D (6 bases). V was shortened by 4 bases and J by 5 bases, with 14 bases between the two germline ends. Germline loops: CDR1 MGHRA, CDR2 YSYEKL. CDR3 length: 14 amino acids. DNA of the CDR3: TGCGCCAGCAGCCCAGGACAGCTCAGGACTGAAGCTTTCTTT. It is translated as CASSPGQLRTEAFF.

The chain links TRBV5-1 to TRBJ2-2; 7 nucleotides align to TRBD1. The germline gives CDR1 SGHRS, CDR2 YFSETQ. The CDR3 spans 15 residues. Unmatched junction bases numbered 7, after V lost 8 bases and J lost 0 bases. CDR3 amino acids: CASQAGGANTGELFF. CDR3 nucleotides: TGCGCCAGTCAGGCAGGGGGAGCGAACACCGGGGAGCTGTTTTTT.

This chain uses TRBV5-4 with TRBJ1-1; no reliable D call. CDR3 length equals 14 residues. Trimming removed 3 bases from V and 2 bases from J, with 11 bases in between. CDR1 is SGHNT, CDR2 YYREEE, per germline (reference sequence). In DNA form, the CDR3 reads TGTGCCAGCAGCTCCCGGGTTTCAAACACTGAAGCTTTCTTT. It specifies CASSSRVSNTEAFF.

The chain uses TRBV6-5 and TRBJ1-1, with TRBD1 as a possible D gene (5 bases). Germline V gives CDR1 MNHEY, CDR2 SVGAGI. The CDR3 length is 15 residues. Trimming cost V 0 bases and J 1 base, with 9 bases left between them. For the CDR3, the DNA is TGTGCCAGCAGTTACTCGTCAGGGTGGAACACTGAAGCTTTCTTT. Protein sequence: CASSYSSGWNTEAFF.

The V call is TRBV7-3, the J call TRBJ2-1, with no clear D. The V gene lost 5 bases and the J gene lost 0 bases, with 14 bases spanning the gap. Germline loops: CDR1 SGHTA, CDR2 FQGTGA. The CDR3 length is 16 residues. The CDR3 spells CASSLLTQSSYNEQFF. In DNA form, the CDR3 reads TGTGCCAGCAGCCTTCTAACTCAGAGCTCCTACAATGAGCAGTTCTTC.

This chain uses TRBV3-1 (or the pseudogene TRBV3-2) with TRBJ2-7, with TRBD2 matching over 10 bases. Germline loops: CDR1 LGHDT, CDR2 YNNKEL (reference sequence). The CDR3 extends over 15 amino acids. V gave up 2 bases and J gave up 6 bases; unmatched junction bases: 7. The CDR3: CASSQSLAGVGEQYF. CDR3 nucleotide sequence: TGTGCCAGCAGCCAAAGTCTAGCGGGAGTTGGCGAGCAGTACTTC.

This clone was detected a few times. This chain uses TRBV3-1 (or the pseudogene TRBV3-2) with TRBJ1-3; possible D gene TRBD1, 6 bases. Trimming left V 3 bases short and J 1 base short, with 10 bases between. This CDR3 is 15 amino acids long. Germline CDR1 reads LGHDT; CDR2 reads YNNKEL (reference sequence). CDR3 sequence (DNA): TGTGCCAGCAGCCAGAATACAGGGTCTGGAAACACCATATATTTT. This translates into CASSQNTGSGNTIYF.

The table lists this clone with a count of one. This chain's CDR3 is CATSDLGQGAYNEQFF. In DNA, the CDR3 is TGTGCCACCAGTGATTTGGGACAGGGGGCCTACAATGAGCAGTTCTTC. J is TRBJ2-1 and V is TRBV24-1; 10 nucleotides align to TRBD1. V shed 0 bases and J 2 bases; nucleotides not matched to a gene: 0. From germline, CDR1 is KGHDR and CDR2 SFDVKD. The length of the CDR3 is 16 residues.

The chain is built from TRBV19 and TRBJ2-2; possible D gene TRBD2, 5 bases. Germline CDR1 reads LNHDA; CDR2 reads SQIVND (reference sequence). The V end was cut by 6 bases, the J end by 4 bases, with 12 bases between. The CDR3 contains 14 residues. CDR3 sequence (DNA): TGTGCCAGTAGAAGCGGAGCTGGCACCGGGGAGCTGTTTTTT. It is translated as CASRSGAGTGELFF.

V usage is TRBV20-1 and J usage is TRBJ1-2; D gene ambiguous. Trimming pared 5 bases from V and 2 bases from J, leaving 6 bases between. Germline lookup yields CDR1 DFQATT and CDR2 SNEGSKA (reference sequence). There are 11 residues in the CDR3. As DNA, the CDR3 is TGCAGTGCTGCTCCCAACTATGGCTACACCTTC. Amino acids: CSAAPNYGYTF.

CDR3 nucleotide sequence: TGTGCCAGCAGTTATGGGCAGGGTTTTGTCGAGCAGTACTTC. Protein sequence: CASSYGQGFVEQYF. This rearrangement joins TRBV6-6 to TRBJ2-7; a weak D match, TRBD1 (5 bases). The length of the CDR3 is 14 residues. Germline assignment: CDR1 MNHNY and CDR2 SVGAGI (reference sequence). V lost 3 bases and J lost 6, with 15 bases in between.

This chain links TRBV10-2 with TRBJ2-7, with TRBD1 matching over 10 bases. The V gene's germline CDR1 is WSHSY and CDR2 SAAADI. The V gene end was trimmed by 4 bases and the J gene end by 2 bases; junction bases not matched to a gene: 5. The CDR3 is 15 residues long. CDR3 in amino acids: CASSGRQGATYEQYF. Here the CDR3 DNA reads TGCGCCAGCAGTGGACGACAGGGGGCGACCTACGAGCAGTACTTC.

The V call is TRBV11-3, the J call TRBJ2-1; 8 bases align to TRBD2. This CDR3 is built from 14 residues. In germline, CDR1 is SGHNT, CDR2 YENEEA. The V gene end was trimmed by 5 bases and the J gene end by 9 bases; junction bases not matched to a gene: 9. The CDR3 DNA is TGTGCCAGCAGCGGTAGCGGGGAGGTAGGTGAGCAGTTCTTC. Protein product: CASSGSGEVGEQFF.

V is TRBV6-5 and J is TRBJ2-3; TRBD1 matches 7 bases. The germline V gene has CDR1 MNHEY and CDR2 SVGAGI. With V trimmed by 7 bases and J by 9 bases, 10 bases remained unmatched. This CDR3 spans 13 amino acids. CDR3 bases: TGTGCCAGCACTTCAATACAGGGGAGCACGCAGTATTTT. Translating it yields CASTSIQGSTQYF.

This clone has more than one count but fewer than ten. The CDR3 bases are TGTGCCACCAGTGACCCGAGCCGTAGCCATGAGCAGTTCTTC. Translated, it gives CATSDPSRSHEQFF. The rearrangement joins TRBV24-1 to TRBJ2-1, with no clear D. This CDR3 comprises 14 residues. CDR1 is KGHDR, CDR2 SFDVKD, per germline. V was cut by 4 bases and J by 8 bases, with 14 bases left in between.

The chain has TRBV7-9 and TRBJ1-5; D is unclear. Per the germline V gene, CDR1 is SEHNR and CDR2 is FQNEAQ (reference sequence). The CDR3 is made up of 16 amino acids. Trimming took 5 bases from V and 2 from J, leaving 16 bases between them. CDR3 coding DNA: TGTGCCAGCAGCCCCGGAGGCCTAGCGCGCAATCAGCCCCAGCATTTT. Protein product: CASSPGGLARNQPQHF.

The DNA for the CDR3 is TGTGCCAGCAGTTTACCCTCGCCCAGCTCCTATAATTCACCCCTCCACTTT. Translating gives CASSLPSPSSYNSPLHF. The rearrangement links TRBV28 to TRBJ1-6, with D hard to call. Trimming took 2 bases from V and 0 from J, leaving 11 bases between them. The CDR3 runs 17 residues. Germline loops: CDR1 MDHEN, CDR2 SYDVKM.

The count of this clone is one. The gene calls are TRBV6-5 and TRBJ2-3; 12 bases fit TRBD2. V lost 6 bases to trimming and J lost 7 bases; unmatched junction nucleotides: 8. This CDR3 is 15 amino acids long. In germline, CDR1 is MNHEY, CDR2 SVGAGI. The chain's CDR3 is CASRVTSGSGNTQYF. In nucleotides, the CDR3 is TGTGCCAGCAGGGTGACTAGCGGGAGTGGAAATACGCAGTATTTT.

The chain couples TRBV2 to TRBJ1-2, with a weak D call TRBD1 (5 bases). Germline values: CDR1 SNHLY, CDR2 FYNNEI. CDR3 length: 14 amino acids. V was pared by 3 bases and J by 8 bases, with 16 bases between. The CDR3 region has the DNA TGTGCCAGCAGTGATTCGGGGGATTCGTTCGGCTACACCTTC. The encoded protein is CASSDSGDSFGYTF.

The chain recombines TRBV7-9 with TRBJ2-1; the D gene is possibly TRBD1 (8 bases). The CDR3 runs 15 residues. With 8 bases removed from V and 7 bases from J, the gap between germline ends came to 21 bases. Germline lookup yields CDR1 SEHNR and CDR2 FQNEAQ (reference sequence). CDR3 protein: CASGGVDRVRNEQFF. CDR3 in DNA: TGTGCCAGCGGGGGGGTGGACAGGGTTAGGAATGAGCAGTTCTTC.

The chain couples TRBV7-8 to TRBJ1-6, with TRBD1 as a possible D gene (5 bases). This CDR3 spans 17 amino acids. Germline V lookup: CDR1 SGHVS, CDR2 FQNEAQ. V lost 5 bases and J 0 bases, leaving 14 bases between the germline ends. The CDR3 DNA sequence: TGTGCCAGCAGCCAAAGGGACGGCAGCTCCTATAATTCACCCCTCCACTTT. Translated, it gives CASSQRDGSSYNSPLHF. Drawing the rest from reference TRBV7-8 and TRBJ1-6, the complete variable domain is GAGVSQSPRYKVAKRGQDVALRCDPISGHVSLFWYQQALGQGPEFLTYFQNEAQLDKSGLPSDRFFAERPEGSVSTLKIQRTQQEDSAVYLCASSQRDGSSYNSPLHFGNGTRLTVT.

The genes are TRBV6-7 and TRBJ2-2; D possibly uses TRBD1 or TRBD2 (5 bases each). TRBV6-7 falls under the ORF class, with uncertain function. The CDR3 totals 18 residues. V lost 7 bases and J 6 bases, leaving 27 bases between the germline ends. CDR3 in DNA: TGTGCCAGCATCCTTTCCGAGGGGCTCTGGCCCGATTCCGGGGAGCTGTTTTTT. This codes for CASILSEGLWPDSGELFF.

The V and J genes are TRBV7-6 and TRBJ1-2, with TRBD1 matching over 9 bases. The CDR3 is 14 residues long. Germline V CDR1 and CDR2: SGHVS, FNYEAQ. V was clipped by 5 bases and J by 8 bases; unmatched bases: 9. In nucleotides, the CDR3 is TGTGCCAGCAGCCCCGACAGGGGGTTGGAGGGCTACACCTTC. It specifies CASSPDRGLEGYTF.

The rearrangement joins TRBV5-1 to TRBJ1-2; tentatively, D is TRBD1 (6 bases). Germline V gene data show CDR1 as SGHRS and CDR2 as YFSETQ. V lost 2 bases and J lost 8, with 13 bases in between. The CDR3 covers 13 residues. CDR3 sequence: CASSFSGEEGYTF. CDR3 DNA: TGCGCCAGCAGCTTCTCAGGGGAGGAGGGCTACACCTTC. Supplemented by reference TRBV5-1 and TRBJ1-2, the full variable domain reads KAGVTQTPRYLIKTRGQQVTLSCSPISGHRSVSWYQQTPGQGLQFLFEYFSETQRNKGNFPGRFSGRQFSNSRSEMNVSTLELGDSALYLCASSFSGEEGYTFGSGTRLTVV.